This T cell receptor (beta chain) was sequenced for a study of beta chain features in type 1 diabetes. Investigators reverse transcribed all isolated RNA, so they sequenced expressed TCRB transcripts. Roughly 3.6 million reads were obtained on average from naive, central memory and regulatory T cell samples. Repertoires were generated with immunoSEQ multiplex PCR, while TCRdb's copy carries only in-frame clones and drops some. The sample carries hundreds of thousands of clones, approximately 30% recorded once. This clone has a handful of counts. The J segment lost 2 bases and the V segment lost 4 bases, leaving 15 bases of the junction unmatched. The CDR3 consists of 19 residues.

The rearrangement joins TRBV23-1 to TRBJ2-7; 12 bases agree with TRBD2. TRBV23-1 is an open reading frame whose function is uncertain. This sequence was found in a man between 18 and 35 years old in good health. Sequences were obtained from naive CD4+ T cells from blood. The CDR3 sequence is CASSLPATSGSRKTYEQYF. In DNA form, the CDR3 reads TGCGCCAGCAGTCTTCCCGCGACTAGCGGGAGTAGGAAAACCTACGAGCAGTACTTC.